This entry features one TCR beta chain sequence. Its antigen remains unidentified. J was trimmed by 4 bases and V by 6 bases; bases with no gene match: 3. The V gene's germline CDR1 is LNHDA and CDR2 SQIVND (reference sequence). The CDR3 has 14 residues. This sample was taken from a study of T cell responses to AZD1222 COVID-19 vaccine. Sequencing used immunoSEQ multiplex PCR; TCRdb keeps in-frame clones, though not all of them. The top ten clones hold around 1.3% of a sample with roughly 150,000 clones, less than 95% of them seen once. Regarding the study as a whole: Repertoires were collected only later (after the peak T cell response had occurred). Compared with day 0, the breadth and depth of the Spike-specific TCR repertoire rose significantly after two doses of AZD1222. Mostly white British, mostly female donors; authors suggested clonal diversity may be underestimated.

V usage is TRBV19 and J usage is TRBJ2-1; 10 nucleotides agree with TRBD2. The TCR originated in an adult in good health. Here the sequenced sample was peripheral blood, taken on day 0 of AZD1222 vaccination. CDR3 loop: CASSGLAAYNEQFF. The CDR3, as DNA: TGTGCCAGTAGCGGACTAGCGGCATACAATGAGCAGTTCTTC. Full variable domain (missing parts from reference TRBV19 and TRBJ2-1): DGGITQSPKYLFRKEGQNVTLSCEQNLNHDAMYWYRQDPGQGLRLIYYSQIVNDFQKGDIAEGYSVSREKKESFPLTVTSAQKNPTAFYLCASSGLAAYNEQFFGPGTRLTVL.